A single sample gave rise to the 9 T cell receptor beta chains below, sequenced in a study of cytomegalovirus exposure and HLA in healthy donors. The PCR made use of 60 Vbeta and 13 Jbeta primers. Only in-frame clones appear in the TCRdb table, and some are missing; sequencing was by immunoSEQ multiplex PCR. The sample contains roughly 110,000 clones, roughly 82% of which appear only once. Sequenced material: PBMCs. The receptors come from a male donor in good health and CMV-seronegative.

The gene calls are TRBV5-4 and TRBJ1-2; the match to TRBD1 covers 8 bases. The germline V gene has CDR1 SGHNT and CDR2 YYREEE (reference sequence). V dropped 0 bases and J dropped 2; count of bases not matched to a gene: 3. This CDR3 is built from 15 residues. The CDR3 DNA reads as TGTGCCAGCAGCTTGGATAGACAGGGGAACTATGGCTACACCTTC. Protein product: CASSLDRQGNYGYTF.

J is TRBJ2-1 and V is TRBV5-6; D perhaps matches TRBD1 (5 bases). Trimming removed 4 bases at V and 4 bases at J, with 12 bases between. This CDR3 is 14 amino acids long. CDR1 and CDR2 from the germline V gene are SGHDT and YYEEEE. CDR3 in DNA: TGTGCCAGCAGCCGACGGACACCTTACAATGAGCAGTTCTTC. Its translation: CASSRRTPYNEQFF.

The V and J genes are TRBV7-6 and TRBJ1-3, with 10 bases identical to TRBD1. CDR3 length equals 21 residues. Germline-derived CDR1 and CDR2 are SGHVS and FNYEAQ. V was pared by 4 bases and J by 3 bases, with 21 bases of the junction left unmatched. Written as DNA, the CDR3 is TGTGCCAGCAGCTCCCCCGGGTGGGGACAGGGGAATCAAGGCGATGGAAACACCATATATTTT. Residues: CASSSPGWGQGNQGDGNTIYF. The whole variable domain, remainder taken from reference TRBV7-6 and TRBJ1-3, is GAGVSQSPRYKVTKRGQDVALRCDPISGHVSLYWYRQALGQGPEFLTYFNYEAQQDKSGLPNDRFSAERPEGSISTLTIQRTEQRDSAMYRCASSSPGWGQGNQGDGNTIYFGEGSWLTVV.

Note on this clone: This is likely a read error, given that the CDR3 carries no conserved phenylalanine or tryptophan at its end. The rearrangement links TRBV27 to TRBJ1-5; D possibly corresponds to TRBD1 (6 bases). CDR1 is MNHEY and CDR2 is SMNVEV in the germline V gene (reference sequence). The CDR3 loop spans 14 amino acids. Trimming pared 5 bases from V and 6 bases from J, leaving 14 bases between. CDR3 residues: CASSPGGGVQPQHV. Here the CDR3 DNA reads TGTGCCAGCAGTCCCGGGGGGGGCGTTCAGCCCCAGCATGTT.

This clone was detected once. The chain has TRBV7-9 and TRBJ1-2, with 12 bases fitting TRBD1. This CDR3 comprises 16 residues. CDR1 and CDR2 (germline): SEHNR, FQNEAQ (reference sequence). The ends lost 2 bases at V and 6 bases at J; junction bases unmatched: 7. The CDR3 coding sequence is TGTGCCAGCAGCTTATCGGGGACAGGGGGCGTGGATGGCTACACCTTC. Translating gives CASSLSGTGGVDGYTF. The entire variable domain, with the rest obtained from reference TRBV7-9 and TRBJ1-2, is as follows: DTGVSQNPRHKITKRGQNVTFRCDPISEHNRLYWYRQTLGQGPEFLTYFQNEAQLEKSRLLSDRFSAERPKGSFSTLEIQRTEQGDSAMYLCASSLSGTGGVDGYTFGSGTRLTVV.

The rearrangement links TRBV6-1 to TRBJ2-2; 8 bases line up with TRBD2. CDR1 and CDR2 (germline): MNHNS, SASEGT. The CDR3 spans 18 residues. Germline trimming cut 3 bases from V and 5 bases from J; bases unmatched to any gene: 14. DNA for the CDR3: TGTGCCAGCAGTGACTTTAGGGGGAGCGGGAGATCTACCGGGGAGCTGTTTTTT. The encoded protein is CASSDFRGSGRSTGELFF.

The table lists this clone with a few counts. The chain is built from TRBV27 and TRBJ2-1, with 7 bases lining up with TRBD1. Germline CDR1 is MNHEY and CDR2 is SMNVEV (reference sequence). The ends lost 7 bases at V and 8 bases at J; junction bases unmatched: 11. The CDR3 is 14 residues long. CDR3 nucleotides: TGTGCCAGCACCCGGAGAGGGACAGCTGATGAGCAGTTCTTC. Residues: CASTRRGTADEQFF.

The chain recombines TRBV28 with TRBJ2-1; 10 bases are shared with TRBD1. Germline V gene lookup returns CDR1 MDHEN and CDR2 SYDVKM. CDR3 size: 15 residues. Trimming cost V 7 bases and J 5 bases; bases outside gene matches: 8. CDR3: CASTLGGQGHNEQFF. DNA of the CDR3: TGTGCCAGCACCCTGGGGGGACAGGGGCACAATGAGCAGTTCTTC.

This clone was counted between two and nine times. This chain links TRBV27 with TRBJ2-7; D not certain. Trimming shortened V by 6 bases and J by 12 bases, and 15 bases separated the two germline ends. The CDR3 spans 11 residues. Per the germline V gene, CDR1 is MNHEY and CDR2 is SMNVEV (reference sequence). CDR3 sequence reads: CASRSPPSVYF. The DNA of the CDR3 is TGTGCCAGCAGGTCTCCCCCCTCGGTGTACTTC.